This is a list of T cell receptor beta chains from one sample in a study of OX40 agonist ivuxolimab in advanced cancers. Method: immunoSEQ multiplex PCR; TCRdb's copy keeps in-frame clones and lacks some. Among about 60,000 clones listed, around 84% were seen once. The sequences come from CD4+ or CD8+ T cells sorted from blood, collected in a trial of the OX40 agonist ivuxolimab. The receptor set was obtained from an adult with an advanced solid tumor such as melanoma, head and neck, liver or kidney cancer. Each CDR3 is given with its conserved first and last residue. A D gene is named only where the DNA matches it firmly. Clone size is given for some rows only: seen once, a few or many times, or a class if the clone is expanded.

CDR3 protein: CSVAYGEAMNTEAFF
CDR3 DNA: TGCAGCGTGGCCTACGGGGAAGCCATGAACACTGAAGCTTTCTTT
clone size: -
D gene: -
V gene: TRBV29-1
J gene: TRBJ1-1

CDR3 protein: CASSVAGLSGEKLFF
CDR3 DNA: TGTGCCAGCAGCGTCGCGGGCCTGAGTGGGGAAAAACTGTTTTTT
clone size: -
D gene: -
V gene: TRBV9
J gene: TRBJ1-4

CDR3 protein: CATSEGLAAYEQYF
CDR3 DNA: TGTGCCACCAGCGAGGGACTAGCTGCTTACGAGCAGTACTTC
clone size: -
D gene: TRBD2
V gene: TRBV15
J gene: TRBJ2-7

CDR3 protein: CASSLAGGGNTEAFF
CDR3 DNA: TGTGCCAGCAGCTTGGCAGGGGGGGGGAACACTGAAGCTTTCTTT
clone size: -
D gene: TRBD1
V gene: TRBV5-4
J gene: TRBJ1-1

CDR3 protein: CASRVGGAYNEQFF
CDR3 DNA: TGTGCCAGCAGGGTGGGGGGAGCTTACAATGAGCAGTTCTTC
clone size: -
D gene: -
V gene: TRBV27
J gene: TRBJ2-1

CDR3 protein: CASNLNSNQPQHF
CDR3 DNA: TGTGCCAGCAACCTCAATAGCAATCAGCCCCAGCATTTT
clone size: -
D gene: -
V gene: TRBV6-1
J gene: TRBJ1-5

CDR3 protein: CASSRDRGPRYGYTF
CDR3 DNA: TGTGCCAGCAGTCGAGACAGGGGACCTAGGTATGGCTACACCTTC
clone size: -
D gene: TRBD1
V gene: TRBV6-5
J gene: TRBJ1-2

CDR3 protein: CSVVGGQGTNTEAFF
CDR3 DNA: TGCAGCGTTGTAGGGGGCCAGGGGACGAACACTGAAGCTTTCTTT
clone size: -
D gene: TRBD1
V gene: TRBV29-1
J gene: TRBJ1-1

CDR3 protein: CASSFLGSNEQFF
CDR3 DNA: TGCGCCAGCAGCTTCTTAGGCAGCAATGAGCAGTTCTTC
clone size: -
D gene: -
V gene: TRBV5-1
J gene: TRBJ2-1

CDR3 protein: CASSDPPGYEQYF
CDR3 DNA: TGTGCCAGCAGTGACCCTCCCGGATACGAGCAGTACTTC
clone size: -
D gene: -
V gene: TRBV6-6
J gene: TRBJ2-7

CDR3 protein: CATGTGKRFTNEKLFF
CDR3 DNA: TGTGCCACCGGGACAGGGAAGAGGTTTACTAATGAAAAACTGTTTTTT
clone size: -
D gene: TRBD1
V gene: TRBV10-3
J gene: TRBJ1-4

CDR3 protein: CASSYSPRGNSPLHF
CDR3 DNA: TGTGCCAGCAGTTACAGCCCTAGGGGTAATTCACCCCTCCACTTT
clone size: -
D gene: -
V gene: TRBV6-6
J gene: TRBJ1-6

CDR3 protein: CASSASSGGVETQYF
CDR3 DNA: TGTGCCAGCAGTGCGTCCAGCGGGGGGGTGGAGACCCAGTACTTC
clone size: -
D gene: TRBD2
V gene: TRBV25-1
J gene: TRBJ2-5

CDR3 protein: CASSHRSLSQYF
CDR3 DNA: TGCGCCAGCAGTCATCGAAGCTTATCGCAGTATTTT
clone size: -
D gene: -
V gene: TRBV23-1
J gene: TRBJ2-3

CDR3 protein: CASSETGGAWNEQFF
CDR3 DNA: TGTGCCAGCAGTGAGACAGGGGGCGCATGGAATGAGCAGTTCTTC
clone size: -
D gene: TRBD1
V gene: TRBV25-1
J gene: TRBJ2-1

CDR3 protein: CASPTGGWETQYF
CDR3 DNA: TGTGCCAGCCCCACAGGGGGCTGGGAGACCCAGTACTTC
clone size: -
D gene: TRBD1
V gene: TRBV6-1
J gene: TRBJ2-5

CDR3 protein: CASSLGTGSPSYGYTF
CDR3 DNA: TGTGCCAGCAGTTTAGGGACAGGGAGCCCTAGCTATGGCTACACCTTC
clone size: -
D gene: TRBD1
V gene: TRBV28
J gene: TRBJ1-2

CDR3 protein: CAWISTGKYGYTF
CDR3 DNA: TGTGCCTGGATTAGTACGGGGAAGTATGGCTACACCTTC
clone size: -
D gene: -
V gene: TRBV30
J gene: TRBJ1-2

CDR3 protein: CASSLAEGLEQFF
CDR3 DNA: TGCGCCAGCAGCTTGGCCGAGGGATTAGAGCAGTTCTTC
clone size: few
D gene: -
V gene: TRBV5-1
J gene: TRBJ2-1

CDR3 protein: CASRRGGGLAGGSGNEQFF
CDR3 DNA: TGTGCCAGCCGACGGGGAGGGGGACTAGCGGGAGGGTCCGGTAATGAGCAGTTCTTC
clone size: -
D gene: TRBD2
V gene: TRBV7-6
J gene: TRBJ2-1

CDR3 protein: CASSVGEGLNEQFF
CDR3 DNA: TGTGCCAGCAGCGTCGGCGAGGGTTTGAATGAGCAGTTCTTC
clone size: -
D gene: -
V gene: TRBV9
J gene: TRBJ2-1

CDR3 protein: CASSEQIQPLHF
CDR3 DNA: TGTGCCAGCAGCGAACAGATACAGCCCCTCCACTTT
clone size: -
D gene: -
V gene: TRBV7-9
J gene: TRBJ1-6

CDR3 protein: CASSSSGRPSYNEQFF
CDR3 DNA: TGTGCCAGCAGTTCTAGCGGGAGGCCATCGTACAATGAGCAGTTCTTC
clone size: -
D gene: TRBD2
V gene: TRBV7-8
J gene: TRBJ2-1

CDR3 protein: CASSVSPRDTGELFF
CDR3 DNA: TGTGCCAGCAGCGTCTCCCCCAGGGACACCGGGGAGCTGTTTTTT
clone size: -
D gene: -
V gene: TRBV9
J gene: TRBJ2-2

CDR3 protein: CASSEGPPREAFF
CDR3 DNA: TGTGCCAGCAGTGAGGGGCCCCCACGGGAAGCTTTCTTT
clone size: once
D gene: -
V gene: TRBV6-1
J gene: TRBJ1-1

CDR3 protein: CASSRDRVDQPQHF
CDR3 DNA: TGTGCCAGCAGTCGGGACAGGGTGGATCAGCCCCAGCATTTT
clone size: few
D gene: TRBD1
V gene: TRBV6-5
J gene: TRBJ1-5

CDR3 protein: CASSPGDRHYEQYF
CDR3 DNA: TGTGCCAGCTCACCGGGGGACAGGCACTACGAGCAGTACTTC
clone size: -
D gene: TRBD1
V gene: TRBV18
J gene: TRBJ2-7